These 28 T cell receptor beta chains were all obtained from the same sample, sequenced in a study of T-cell reconstitution after alpha-beta-depleted transplantation in children. A library of TCRbeta sequences, prepared with unique molecular identifiers, was generated. A single record per CDR3 protein comes from TCRdb applying MiXCR to the PCR reads. The sample lists a few hundred thousand distinct CDR3 sequences, 25% to 30% occurring once. Sequenced here: PBMCs, sampled before TCRalphabeta/CD19-depleted stem cell transplant. All receptors derive from a boy in the first two years of life with Wiskott-Aldrich syndrome, due to receive a stem cell transplant.

The chain combines TRBV20-1 with TRBJ2-1; 8 bases are shared with TRBD2. Losses at the gene ends were 3 bases for V and 15 bases for J; bases not matched to a gene: 7. There are 11 residues in the CDR3. CDR1 and CDR2 from the germline V gene are DFQATT and SNEGSKA (reference sequence). In DNA, the CDR3 is TGCAGTGCTAGTAATGGGGCGGGAGGGTTCTTC. This gives the protein CSASNGAGGFF.

This chain joins TRBV28 and TRBJ2-7; weak D call: TRBD1 (6 bases). Trimming stripped 8 bases from V and 0 bases from J, with 17 bases between. Germline CDR1 MDHEN, CDR2 SYDVKM. This CDR3 is built from 15 residues. CDR3 DNA sequence: TGTGCCAGCGTTGGGGGCCAGTTGAGCTCCTACGAGCAGTACTTC. Amino acid sequence: CASVGGQLSSYEQYF.

The chain employs TRBV7-9 and TRBJ2-3; 10 nucleotides agree with TRBD2. J gave up 5 bases and V 5 bases, and 13 bases lay outside the gene matches. CDR3 length: 17 amino acids. Germline V gene data show CDR1 as SEHNR and CDR2 as FQNEAQ (reference sequence). Here the CDR3 reads CASSPTALAGAKDTQYF. The CDR3, as DNA: TGTGCCAGCAGCCCGACCGCTCTAGCGGGAGCCAAAGATACGCAGTATTTT.

The chain uses TRBV5-1 and TRBJ1-6; D is unresolved. The V gene lost 0 bases and the J gene lost 0 bases, with 13 bases spanning the gap. CDR1 SGHRS and CDR2 YFSETQ come from the germline V gene. The CDR3 sequence is 18 residues long. CDR3 protein: CASSLVRRGSSYNSPLHF. The CDR3 bases are TGCGCCAGCAGCTTGGTGAGGCGAGGGAGCTCCTATAATTCACCCCTCCACTTT.

This clonotype came up a few times. V usage is TRBV10-2 and J usage is TRBJ2-5; D gene unclear. The CDR3 covers 14 residues. Trimming removed 2 bases at V and 5 bases at J, with 12 bases between. Germline V gives CDR1 WSHSY, CDR2 SAAADI. CDR3 in amino acids: CASSEGRYRETQYF. The CDR3 DNA follows: TGCGCCAGCAGTGAGGGACGGTACCGGGAGACCCAGTACTTC.

The chain combines TRBV20-1 with TRBJ2-3; D may be TRBD2 (6 bases). Germline assignment: CDR1 DFQATT and CDR2 SNEGSKA (reference sequence). The CDR3 runs to 13 residues. V was shortened by 5 bases and J by 2 bases, with 11 bases between the two germline ends. The CDR3 spells CSACWRDTDTQYF. The CDR3 nucleotides are TGCAGTGCTTGTTGGCGGGACACAGATACGCAGTATTTT.

This clonotype has more than one count but fewer than ten. The rearrangement uses TRBV20-1 and TRBJ2-3; 7 bases match TRBD2. Germline V gene sequence: CDR1 DFQATT, CDR2 SNEGSKA (reference sequence). The CDR3 is 15 residues long. V shed 0 bases, J shed 6 bases, and the junction held 9 bases outside the gene matches. This chain's CDR3 is CSARDWAGVRDTQYF. CDR3 nucleotides: TGCAGTGCTAGAGATTGGGCGGGAGTACGGGATACGCAGTATTTT.

This clonotype was found many times. The chain employs TRBV5-1 and TRBJ2-3; 8 bases line up with TRBD2. V was clipped by 0 bases and J by 4 bases; unmatched bases: 4. The CDR3 runs to 15 residues. CDR1 is SGHRS, CDR2 YFSETQ, per germline. In DNA form, the CDR3 reads TGCGCCAGCAGCTTGGCGGGAGGGCCCTCAGATACGCAGTATTTT. Amino acid sequence: CASSLAGGPSDTQYF.

There are a few counts of this clonotype. The chain employs TRBV10-3 and TRBJ2-3, with D unresolved. This CDR3 region has 12 residues. V was pared by 10 bases and J by 5 bases, with 13 bases between. The germline V gene encodes CDR1 ENHRY and CDR2 SYGVKD. CDR3 protein: CATLSLGDTQYF. The CDR3 DNA reads as TGTGCCACCCTGTCATTGGGAGATACGCAGTATTTT.

This clonotype was seen more than once but under ten times. The chain recombines TRBV12-3 or TRBV12-4 with TRBJ2-5; D might be TRBD2 (6 bases). This CDR3 contains 14 residues. V was trimmed by 5 bases and J by 5 bases, leaving 15 bases between them. This CDR3 is CASSLGLPSETQYF. The CDR3 DNA reads as TGTGCCAGCAGTCTGGGACTGCCGTCTGAGACCCAGTACTTC.

J is TRBJ2-2 and V is TRBV6-5; no reliable D call. The CDR3 length is 14 residues. Between the trimmed V and J ends, which lost 7 bases and 3 bases, there was a span of 12 bases. Germline V gives CDR1 MNHEY, CDR2 SVGAGI. The CDR3 is CASTYSYDTGELFF. DNA for the CDR3: TGTGCCAGCACCTACTCGTATGACACCGGGGAGCTGTTTTTT.

The chain joins TRBV5-1 to TRBJ2-1; TRBD2 aligns across 12 bases. CDR3 length equals 17 residues. Germline trimming cut 3 bases from V and 2 bases from J; bases unmatched to any gene: 6. Germline V CDR1 and CDR2: SGHRS, YFSETQ. The CDR3 is CASSSLAGGQPYNEQFF. CDR3 bases: TGCGCCAGCAGCTCTCTAGCGGGAGGGCAACCCTACAATGAGCAGTTCTTC.

This chain links TRBV5-1 with TRBJ2-5; TRBD2 is a possible D gene (6 bases). Germline values: CDR1 SGHRS, CDR2 YFSETQ. Trimming left V 1 base short and J 2 bases short, with 15 bases between. The CDR3 is 16 residues long. CDR3 coding DNA: TGCGCCAGCAGCTTGTTTTACCAGGGAGGTCAAGAGACCCAGTACTTC. It encodes CASSLFYQGGQETQYF. The variable domain in full, completed from reference TRBV5-1 and TRBJ2-5, reads KAGVTQTPRYLIKTRGQQVTLSCSPISGHRSVSWYQQTPGQGLQFLFEYFSETQRNKGNFPGRFSGRQFSNSRSEMNVSTLELGDSALYLCASSLFYQGGQETQYFGPGTRLLVL.

The chain joins TRBV5-4 to TRBJ2-5, with 8 bases that match TRBD2. Unmatched junction bases numbered 18, after V lost 4 bases and J lost 4 bases. Germline lookup yields CDR1 SGHNT and CDR2 YYREEE (reference sequence). There are 18 residues in the CDR3. DNA for the CDR3: TGTGCCAGCAGCCGAACGGCCAGCGGGAGCGGATACAGAGAGACCCAGTACTTC. It codes for CASSRTASGSGYRETQYF.

The gene calls are TRBV5-1 and TRBJ2-2; TRBD1 matches 7 bases. This CDR3 is built from 14 residues. The germline V gene has CDR1 SGHRS and CDR2 YFSETQ. The trim removed 3 bases at V and 1 base at J, leaving 0 bases unmatched. In DNA, the CDR3 is TGCGCCAGCAGCTGGGACAGGAACACCGGGGAGCTGTTTTTT. This gives the protein CASSWDRNTGELFF.

The rearrangement uses TRBV20-1 and TRBJ2-7; 9 bases line up with TRBD1. Germline V gene data show CDR1 as DFQATT and CDR2 as SNEGSKA (reference sequence). The CDR3 is 12 amino acids. CDR3 sequence (DNA): TGCAGCACCAACAGGGGGCCCTACGAGCAGTACTTC. Protein sequence: CSTNRGPYEQYF.

The chain recombines TRBV7-8 with TRBJ2-6; perhaps TRBD1 as D (5 bases). Trimming pared 5 bases from V and 0 bases from J, leaving 17 bases between. The CDR3 sequence is 18 residues long. Germline V gives CDR1 SGHVS, CDR2 FQNEAQ. In DNA form, the CDR3 reads TGTGCCAGCAGCCCTTGGACACTATCAAGCTCTGGGGCCAACGTCCTGACTTTC. Amino acids: CASSPWTLSSSGANVLTF. Filled out from reference TRBV7-8 and TRBJ2-6, the complete variable domain reads GAGVSQSPRYKVAKRGQDVALRCDPISGHVSLFWYQQALGQGPEFLTYFQNEAQLDKSGLPSDRFFAERPEGSVSTLKIQRTQQEDSAVYLCASSPWTLSSSGANVLTFGAGSRLTVL.

The chain recombines TRBV30 with TRBJ1-1, with D uncertain. V lost 3 bases and J 1 base, leaving 6 bases between the germline ends. The CDR3 covers 12 residues. CDR1 and CDR2 from the germline V gene are GTSNPN and SVGIG (reference sequence). Written as DNA, the CDR3 is TGTGCCTGGAGCGCCCCGAACACTGAAGCTTTCTTT. It encodes CAWSAPNTEAFF.

The rearrangement uses TRBV18 and TRBJ2-3; a possible D gene is TRBD2 (6 bases). CDR3 size: 16 residues. Trimming pared 6 bases from V and 2 bases from J, leaving 18 bases between. Per germline, CDR1 KGHSH and CDR2 LQKENI. The CDR3 DNA reads as TGTGCCAGCTCCCTGACTAGGCCAGCGATCACAGATACGCAGTATTTT. It yields the protein CASSLTRPAITDTQYF.

This clonotype has just a few counts. This sequence joins TRBV5-1 and TRBJ2-1; 13 positions match TRBD2. Unmatched junction bases numbered 7, after V lost 4 bases and J lost 9 bases. Germline CDR1 is SGHRS and CDR2 is YFSETQ. CDR3 size: 15 residues. The CDR3 loop reads CASSARLAGGGEQFF. The CDR3 coding sequence is TGCGCCAGCAGCGCTAGACTAGCGGGAGGCGGTGAGCAGTTCTTC.

J is TRBJ2-7 and V is TRBV20-1; D call uncertain. The germline V gene encodes CDR1 DFQATT and CDR2 SNEGSKA (reference sequence). This CDR3 is 11 amino acids long. V was pared by 4 bases and J by 3 bases, with 7 bases between. CDR3 in amino acids: CSAIVFYEQYF. The CDR3 nucleotides are TGCAGTGCTATTGTCTTCTACGAGCAGTACTTC.

This clonotype has only a few counts. The rearrangement joins TRBV20-1 to TRBJ2-3; TRBD2 matches at 7 bases. The germline V gene encodes CDR1 DFQATT and CDR2 SNEGSKA (reference sequence). V dropped 6 bases and J dropped 0; count of bases not matched to a gene: 9. The CDR3 loop spans 15 amino acids. CDR3 DNA: TGCAGTGCCACAAGGGGAGGGACTAGCACAGATACGCAGTATTTT. Encoded protein: CSATRGGTSTDTQYF.

Ten or more counts support this clonotype. V usage is TRBV6-5 and J usage is TRBJ1-1; the match to TRBD1 covers 7 bases. The CDR3 sequence is 16 residues long. CDR1 MNHEY and CDR2 SVGAGI come from the germline V gene. The ends lost 0 bases at V and 0 bases at J; junction bases unmatched: 4. CDR3 sequence: CASSYSWRGLNTEAFF. The CDR3 bases are TGTGCCAGCAGTTACTCATGGAGGGGGCTGAACACTGAAGCTTTCTTT.

This clonotype was detected a few times. The chain combines TRBV5-1 with TRBJ1-5; weak D call: TRBD1 (5 bases). V lost 4 bases and J lost 7, with 12 bases in between. CDR1 and CDR2 from the germline V gene are SGHRS and YFSETQ. The CDR3 covers 13 residues. CDR3 region: CASSLGPRQPQHF. In DNA form, the CDR3 reads TGCGCCAGCAGCCTGGGGCCCCGCCAGCCCCAGCATTTT.

Only a few counts were recorded for this clonotype. This rearrangement joins TRBV11-2 to TRBJ2-7; TRBD2 is a possible D gene (5 bases). V was clipped by 5 bases and J by 4 bases, with 12 bases between them. Per the germline V gene, CDR1 is SGHAT and CDR2 is FQNNGV. CDR3 size: 13 residues. DNA of the CDR3: TGTGCCAGCAGCAGGAGAGGAGGTTACGAGCAGTACTTC. Translating gives CASSRRGGYEQYF.

This clonotype was recorded a few times. This chain joins TRBV12-3 or TRBV12-4 and TRBJ1-3, with D maybe TRBD1 (5 bases). The CDR3 runs 14 residues. Trimming removed 6 bases at V and 2 bases at J, with 11 bases between. CDR3 sequence: CASSPGTPGNTIYF. The DNA for the CDR3 is TGTGCCAGCAGCCCCGGGACTCCTGGAAACACCATATATTTT.

This clonotype was recorded a few times. This chain joins TRBV10-3 and TRBJ2-5, with 8 bases fitting TRBD1. The V gene's germline CDR1 is ENHRY and CDR2 SYGVKD. The V and J ends lost 10 bases and 6 bases, in that order; junction bases with no gene match: 10. The CDR3 is 13 residues long. As DNA, the CDR3 is TGTGCCACGCTGGACAGGGCAGCGAAGACCCAGTACTTC. Translating it yields CATLDRAAKTQYF.

V usage is TRBV5-1 and J usage is TRBJ2-5; D is unclear. This CDR3 is 14 amino acids long. Deletions cut 4 bases from V and 0 bases from J, with 10 bases between. Germline assignment: CDR1 SGHRS and CDR2 YFSETQ. The CDR3 DNA sequence: TGCGCCAGCAGCCAGGACGGGTACCAAGAGACCCAGTACTTC. Its protein is CASSQDGYQETQYF.